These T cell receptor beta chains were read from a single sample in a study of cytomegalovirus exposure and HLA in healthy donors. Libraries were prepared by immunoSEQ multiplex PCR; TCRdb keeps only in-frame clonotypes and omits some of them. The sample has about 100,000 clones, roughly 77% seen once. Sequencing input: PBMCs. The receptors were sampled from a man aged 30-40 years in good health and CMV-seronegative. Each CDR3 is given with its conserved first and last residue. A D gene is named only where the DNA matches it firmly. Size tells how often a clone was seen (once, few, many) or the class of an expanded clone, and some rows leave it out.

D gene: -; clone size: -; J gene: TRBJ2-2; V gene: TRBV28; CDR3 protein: CASSIRTGGGLTGELFF; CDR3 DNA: TGTGCCAGCAGCATTAGAACAGGGGGGGGTCTGACCGGGGAGCTGTTTTTT
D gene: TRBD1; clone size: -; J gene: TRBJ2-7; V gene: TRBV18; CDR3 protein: CASSPPTGKYEQYF; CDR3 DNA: TGTGCCAGCTCACCCCCGACAGGGAAGTACGAGCAGTACTTC
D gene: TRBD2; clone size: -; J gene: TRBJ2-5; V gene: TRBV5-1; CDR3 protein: CASSLRGMVMETQYF; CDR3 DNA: TGCGCCAGCAGCCTGCGGGGGATGGTGATGGAGACCCAGTACTTC
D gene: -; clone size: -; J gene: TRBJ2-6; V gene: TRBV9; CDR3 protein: CASSPYPGANVLTF; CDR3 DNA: TGTGCCAGCAGCCCGTATCCTGGGGCCAACGTCCTGACTTTC
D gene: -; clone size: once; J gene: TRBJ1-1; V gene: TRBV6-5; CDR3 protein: CASSYSEGNTEAFF; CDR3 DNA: TGTGCCAGCAGTTACTCAGAGGGGAACACTGAAGCTTTCTTT
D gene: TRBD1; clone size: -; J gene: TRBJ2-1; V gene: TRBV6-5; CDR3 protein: CASSYSLDRGSHEQFF; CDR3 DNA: TGTGCCAGCAGTTACTCGTTGGACAGGGGGTCCCATGAGCAGTTCTTC
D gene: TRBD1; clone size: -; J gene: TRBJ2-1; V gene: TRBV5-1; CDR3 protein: CASSLGLKGQGGDEQFF; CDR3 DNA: TGCGCCAGCAGCTTGGGCCTTAAGGGACAGGGCGGGGATGAGCAGTTCTTC
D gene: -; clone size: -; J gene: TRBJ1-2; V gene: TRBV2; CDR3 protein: CASSESTYYGYTF; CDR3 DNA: TGTGCCAGCAGTGAGAGCACCTACTATGGCTACACCTTC
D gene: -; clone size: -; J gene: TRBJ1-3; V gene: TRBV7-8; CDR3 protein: CASSLAGNAPGVYF; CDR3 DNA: TGTGCCAGCAGCTTAGCAGGGAATGCGCCGGGGGTATATTTT
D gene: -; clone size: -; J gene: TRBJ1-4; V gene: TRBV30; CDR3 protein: CAWSRQATNEKLFF; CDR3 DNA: TGTGCCTGGAGTAGACAGGCAACTAATGAAAAACTGTTTTTT
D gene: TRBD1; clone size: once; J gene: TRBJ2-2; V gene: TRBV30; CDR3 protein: CAWRRVSTGANTGELFF; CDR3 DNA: TGTGCCTGGAGGAGAGTCTCGACAGGGGCGAACACCGGGGAGCTGTTTTTT
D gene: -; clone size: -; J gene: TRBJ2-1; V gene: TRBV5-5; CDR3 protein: CASSLGTWNEQFF; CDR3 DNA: TGTGCCAGCAGCTTAGGGACATGGAATGAGCAGTTCTTC
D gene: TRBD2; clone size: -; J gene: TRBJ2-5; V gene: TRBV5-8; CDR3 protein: CASSPGASGSGWLGTQYF; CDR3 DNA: TGTGCCAGCAGCCCCGGCGCTAGCGGGAGTGGTTGGTTGGGGACCCAGTACTTC
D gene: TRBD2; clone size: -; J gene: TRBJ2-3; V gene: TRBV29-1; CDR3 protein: CSVVNSGRTDTQYF; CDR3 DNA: TGCAGCGTTGTCAACAGCGGGAGGACAGATACGCAGTATTTT
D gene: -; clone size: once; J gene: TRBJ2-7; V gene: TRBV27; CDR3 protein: CASSPGHGHVNYEQYF; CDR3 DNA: TGTGCCAGCAGTCCGGGACACGGCCATGTCAACTACGAGCAGTACTTC
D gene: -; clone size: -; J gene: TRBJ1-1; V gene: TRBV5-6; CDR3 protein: CASSFGQNTEAFF; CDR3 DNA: TGTGCCAGCAGCTTCGGACAGAACACTGAAGCTTTCTTT
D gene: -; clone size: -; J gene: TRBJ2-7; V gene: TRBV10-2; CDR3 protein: CASSEGGFSYEQYF; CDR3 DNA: TGCGCCAGCAGTGAGGGGGGGTTCTCCTACGAGCAGTACTTC
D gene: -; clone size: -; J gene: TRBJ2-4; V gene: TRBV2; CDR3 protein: CASREAGQINIQYF; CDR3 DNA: TGTGCCAGCAGGGAAGCGGGACAGATAAACATTCAGTACTTC
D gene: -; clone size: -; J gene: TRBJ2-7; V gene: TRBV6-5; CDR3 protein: CASSTRDFGYEQYF; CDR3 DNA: TGTGCCAGCAGTACCCGGGATTTTGGCTACGAGCAGTACTTC
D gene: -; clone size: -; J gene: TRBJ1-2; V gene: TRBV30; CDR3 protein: CAWSLLSGYTF; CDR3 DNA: TGTGCCTGGAGTCTCCTATCTGGCTACACCTTC
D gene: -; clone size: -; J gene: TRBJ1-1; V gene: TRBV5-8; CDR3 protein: CASSLVGRQNTEAFF; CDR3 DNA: TGTGCCAGCAGCTTGGTTGGCAGACAGAACACTGAAGCTTTCTTT
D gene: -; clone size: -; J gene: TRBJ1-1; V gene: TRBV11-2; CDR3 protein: CASSLTVGVNTEAFF; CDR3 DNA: TGTGCCAGCAGCCTCACCGTCGGGGTGAACACTGAAGCTTTCTTT
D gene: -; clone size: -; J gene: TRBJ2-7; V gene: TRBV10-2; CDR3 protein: CASSDADSPTYEQYF; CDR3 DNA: TGCGCCAGCAGTGATGCGGACAGCCCAACCTACGAGCAGTACTTC
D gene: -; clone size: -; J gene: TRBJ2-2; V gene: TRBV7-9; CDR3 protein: CASSFLAGPHTGELFF; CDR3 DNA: TGTGCCAGCAGCTTCCTGGCGGGCCCCCACACCGGGGAGCTGTTTTTT
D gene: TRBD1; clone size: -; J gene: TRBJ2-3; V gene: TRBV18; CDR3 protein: CASSPGTGVMDTQYF; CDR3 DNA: TGTGCCAGCTCACCAGGGACAGGGGTTATGGATACGCAGTATTTT
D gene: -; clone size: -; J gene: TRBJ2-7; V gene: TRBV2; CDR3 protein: CASSPLGRAYEQYF; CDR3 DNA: TGTGCCAGCAGTCCTTTGGGCAGAGCCTACGAGCAGTACTTC
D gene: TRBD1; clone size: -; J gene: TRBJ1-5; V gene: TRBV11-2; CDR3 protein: CASSLRGQGDQPQHF; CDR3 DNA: TGTGCCAGCAGCTTACGGGGACAGGGGGATCAGCCCCAGCATTTT
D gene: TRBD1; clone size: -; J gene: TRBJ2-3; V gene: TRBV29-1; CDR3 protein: CSVPGTVSTDTQYF; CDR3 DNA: TGCAGCGTCCCCGGGACAGTTAGCACGGATACGCAGTATTTT